A selection of T cell receptor beta chains follows, all from one sample in a study of prognosis after radiotherapy for stage I lung cancer. Each CDR3 protein gets one entry after TCRdb re-called the multiplex PCR reads with MiXCR. The sample includes around 26,000 distinct CDR3 sequences, around 46% of them seen just once. The sample consisted of PBMCs, taken before or after stereotactic body radiation therapy (not recorded which). The source of these receptors is a donor over 45 with non-small cell lung cancer. CDR3s include the opening cysteine and the closing phenylalanine or tryptophan. A D gene is named only where the DNA matches it firmly. Expanded clones get a size class; other rows say once, few or many, or leave the size out.

clone_size d_call j_call v_call cdr3_nt cdr3_aa
many TRBD2 TRBJ2-1 TRBV4-3 TGCGCCAGCAGCCAAACTAGCGGGACGGGCTACAATGAGCAGTTCTTC CASSQTSGTGYNEQFF
NA NA TRBJ2-1 TRBV6-5 TGTGCCAGCAGTTCGGGAGAGCGGAATGAGCAGTTCTTC CASSSGERNEQFF
many NA TRBJ1-3 TRBV7-9 TGTGCCAGCAGCTTGGGTGGCGCCGGATTACGGAACACCATATATTTT CASSLGGAGLRNTIYF
NA TRBD1 TRBJ2-1 TRBV6-2/TRBV6-3 TGTGCCAGCAGTGCGGGACAGGGAGACTACAATGAGCAGTTCTTC CASSAGQGDYNEQFF
many NA TRBJ2-7 TRBV20-1 TGCAGCGGTTATTTAGCGGTAAACTACGAGCAGTACTTC CSGYLAVNYEQYF
medium-sized NA TRBJ1-6 TRBV5-1 TGCGCCAGCAGCTTGGGGGGCAGGAGCTCCTATAATTCACCCCTCCACTTT CASSLGGRSSYNSPLHF
many TRBD2 TRBJ2-1 TRBV7-9 TGTGCCAGCAGCTTTCGGGGGGATGAGCAGTTCTTC CASSFRGDEQFF
many TRBD2 TRBJ2-3 TRBV2 TGTGCCAGCAGTGGGACTAGCGGGGCTGGCATGAGGACAGATACGCAGTATTTT CASSGTSGAGMRTDTQYF
NA NA TRBJ1-6 TRBV27 TGTGCCAGCAGTCAACAGGGACCCTATAATTCACCCCTCCACTTT CASSQQGPYNSPLHF
many NA TRBJ1-1 TRBV7-2 TGTGCCAGCAGCTTATCCGGTGATCGTGAAGCTTTCTTT CASSLSGDREAFF
many NA TRBJ1-4 TRBV25-1 TGTGCCAGCAGTGACCGTGGGCTTAATGAAAAACTGTTTTTT CASSDRGLNEKLFF
NA NA TRBJ2-3 TRBV6-1 TGTGCCAGCAGTGGGGGACTCATAAGAACAGATACGCAGTATTTT CASSGGLIRTDTQYF
NA NA TRBJ1-2 TRBV24-1 TGTGCCACCAGTGATTTAGGGCAGCTCCACGGCTACACCTTC CATSDLGQLHGYTF
many TRBD1 TRBJ2-1 TRBV7-9 TGTGCCAGCAGCGCGACAGGGAATGAGCAGTTCTTC CASSATGNEQFF
many TRBD2 TRBJ2-3 TRBV5-4 TGTGCCAGCAGCGCGGGGCGGGGGAGCACAGATACGCAGTATTTT CASSAGRGSTDTQYF
NA NA TRBJ1-5 TRBV28 TGTGACAGCAGCGGGGGGATCCAGACCCAGCATTTT CDSSGGIQTQHF
large TRBD2 TRBJ2-1 TRBV30 TGTGCCTGGAGTGTACGCGGCGGGAGCACCAATGAGCAGTTCTTC CAWSVRGGSTNEQFF
NA NA TRBJ2-5 TRBV15 TGTGCCACCAGCATAGATCTGTCCCAAGAGACCCAGTACTTC CATSIDLSQETQYF
many NA TRBJ1-5 TRBV4-3 TGCGCCAGCAGCCAAGATCCGGACACCAATCAGCCCCAGCATTTT CASSQDPDTNQPQHF
many TRBD2 TRBJ2-7 TRBV20-1 TGCAGTGCTAGACAACTAGCGGGAGGGCCTGTCGAGCAGTACTTC CSARQLAGGPVEQYF
many TRBD2 TRBJ2-1 TRBV20-1 TGCAGTGCTAGAGATACGGCGGGAGGTTTGTTCTTC CSARDTAGGLFF
NA NA TRBJ1-5 TRBV24-1 TGTGCCACCAGCCGAAGACAGGCTAATCAGCCCCAGCATTTT CATSRRQANQPQHF
many NA TRBJ1-1 TRBV24-1 TGTGCCACCAGTTGGGGCAAAAACACTGAAGCTTTCTTT CATSWGKNTEAFF
NA NA TRBJ2-2 TRBV7-9 TGTGCCAGCAGCTTAGTAGGATTGAACACCGGGGAGCTGTTTTTT CASSLVGLNTGELFF
NA NA TRBJ1-2 TRBV28 TGTGCCAGCAGTTCCGACAGAAAATATGGCTACACCTTC CASSSDRKYGYTF
NA TRBD2 TRBJ2-3 TRBV5-1 TGCGCCAGCAGCCCTGGGGGGGGAGATACGCAGTATTTT CASSPGGGDTQYF
NA NA TRBJ1-5 TRBV28 TGTGCCAGCAGTTTATGGTCAGCTGATCAGCCCCAGCATTTT CASSLWSADQPQHF
NA NA TRBJ1-3 TRBV7-2 TGTGCCAGCAGCTTAGGCGGGGGGGGAAACACCATATATTTT CASSLGGGGNTIYF
many TRBD1 TRBJ1-6 TRBV18 TGTGCCAGCTCACCAACAGGACAGGGGGCCGGTTCACCCCTCCACTTT CASSPTGQGAGSPLHF
NA NA TRBJ2-7 TRBV6-1 TGTGCCAGACGACCCGGGAAAGGGCCTCCCTACGAGCAGTACTTC CARRPGKGPPYEQYF
many NA TRBJ2-1 TRBV2 TGTGCCAGCAGCGCGGACTTTAATGAGCAGTTCTTC CASSADFNEQFF
NA TRBD1 TRBJ1-1 TRBV6-5 TGTGCCAGCAGTTACTCGATAGGGACAGGTTTTGGCACTGAAGCTTTCTTT CASSYSIGTGFGTEAFF
few NA TRBJ1-1 TRBV4-1 TGCGCCAGCAGCCCCCGGGAGGCGTCTGAAGCTTTCTTT CASSPREASEAFF
many TRBD2 TRBJ2-3 TRBV20-1 TGCAGTGCCTCAAATCGGGGGGGCGCAGATACGCAGTATTTT CSASNRGGADTQYF
medium-sized TRBD2 TRBJ2-3 TRBV12-3/TRBV12-4 TGTGCCAGCAGCCAAGCTAGCGGAAACACAGATACGCAGTATTTT CASSQASGNTDTQYF
NA NA TRBJ1-2 TRBV2 TGTGCCAGCAGTGAGGAAGGTCAAGACTATGGCTACACCTTC CASSEEGQDYGYTF
many NA TRBJ2-3 TRBV3-1 TGTGCCAGCAGCCAAGTCGGGGGTTACACAGATACGCAGTATTTT CASSQVGGYTDTQYF
few TRBD2 TRBJ2-5 TRBV7-2 TGTGCCAGCAGCTTAGTACTAGCGGGCGGCCAAGAGACCCAGTACTTC CASSLVLAGGQETQYF
many NA TRBJ1-2 TRBV28 TGTGCCAGCAGTTCCGAGGGGGACTATGGCTACACCTTC CASSSEGDYGYTF
NA TRBD2 TRBJ2-1 TRBV2 TGTGCCAGCAGGGAGGGACTAGCGGGAGGAGATGAGCAGTTCTTC CASREGLAGGDEQFF
many TRBD2 TRBJ2-1 TRBV2 TGTGCCTCCGCCGGACTAGCGGGGGGGAGCTCCTACAATGAGCAGTTCTTC CASAGLAGGSSYNEQFF
once NA TRBJ2-3 TRBV27 TGTGCCAGCAGTTTAAAAGTGGGGGGTCGGACAGATACGCAGTATTTT CASSLKVGGRTDTQYF
once NA TRBJ2-1 TRBV28 TGTGCCCAGCTCTTCGGGGACATCAATGAGCAGTTCTTC CAQLFGDINEQFF
NA TRBD1 TRBJ1-1 TRBV6-1 TGTGCCAGCAGTATTGGGACAGGGGGCATTAGGAACACTGAAGCTTTCTTT CASSIGTGGIRNTEAFF
NA NA TRBJ1-2 TRBV4-1 TGCGCCAGCAGCCAAGATAGCACCCAGGTTTGGCTCGGCTATGGCTACACCTTC CASSQDSTQVWLGYGYTF
many TRBD2 TRBJ2-6 TRBV6-5 TGTGCCAGCAGTTGGGGGGGCTCTGGGGCCAACGTCCTGACTTTC CASSWGGSGANVLTF